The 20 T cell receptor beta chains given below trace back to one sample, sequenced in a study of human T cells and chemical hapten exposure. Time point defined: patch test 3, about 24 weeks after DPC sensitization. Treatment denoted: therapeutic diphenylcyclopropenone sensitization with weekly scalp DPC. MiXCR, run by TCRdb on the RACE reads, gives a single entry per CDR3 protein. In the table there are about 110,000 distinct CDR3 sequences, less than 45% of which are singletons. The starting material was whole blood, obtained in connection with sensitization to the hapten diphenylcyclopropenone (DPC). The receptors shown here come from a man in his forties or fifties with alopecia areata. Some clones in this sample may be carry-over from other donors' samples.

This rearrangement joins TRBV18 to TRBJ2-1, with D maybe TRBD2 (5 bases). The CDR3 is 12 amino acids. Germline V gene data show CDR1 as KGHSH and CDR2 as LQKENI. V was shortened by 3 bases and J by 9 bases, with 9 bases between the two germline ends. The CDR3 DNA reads TGTGCCAGCTCACCCCTAGGGAGTGAGCAGTTCTTC. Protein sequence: CASSPLGSEQFF.

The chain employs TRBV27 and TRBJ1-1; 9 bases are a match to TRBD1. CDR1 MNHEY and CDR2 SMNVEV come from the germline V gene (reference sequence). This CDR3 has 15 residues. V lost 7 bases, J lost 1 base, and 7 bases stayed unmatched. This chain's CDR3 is CASKRTGDRNTEAFF. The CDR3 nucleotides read TGTGCCAGCAAAAGGACAGGGGACAGGAACACTGAAGCTTTCTTT.

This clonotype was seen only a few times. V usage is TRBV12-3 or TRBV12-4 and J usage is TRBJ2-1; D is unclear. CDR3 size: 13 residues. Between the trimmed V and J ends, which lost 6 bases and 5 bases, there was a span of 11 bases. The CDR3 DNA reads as TGTGCCAGCAGCCTTACTACGCACAATGAGCAGTTCTTC. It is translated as CASSLTTHNEQFF.

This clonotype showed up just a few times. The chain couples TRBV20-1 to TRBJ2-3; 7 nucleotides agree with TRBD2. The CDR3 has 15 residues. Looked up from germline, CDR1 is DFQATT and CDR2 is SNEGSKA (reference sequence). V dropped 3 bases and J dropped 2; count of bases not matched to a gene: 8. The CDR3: CSASGASGTTDTQYF. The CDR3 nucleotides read TGCAGTGCTAGTGGCGCTAGCGGTACCACAGATACGCAGTATTTT.

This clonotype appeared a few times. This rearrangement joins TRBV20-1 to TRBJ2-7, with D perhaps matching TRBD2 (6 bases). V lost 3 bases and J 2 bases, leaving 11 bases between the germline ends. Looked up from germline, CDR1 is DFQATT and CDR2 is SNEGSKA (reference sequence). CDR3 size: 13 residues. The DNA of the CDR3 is TGCAGTGCTAGGGCGGGGTTAGCCTACGAGCAGTACTTC. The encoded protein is CSARAGLAYEQYF.

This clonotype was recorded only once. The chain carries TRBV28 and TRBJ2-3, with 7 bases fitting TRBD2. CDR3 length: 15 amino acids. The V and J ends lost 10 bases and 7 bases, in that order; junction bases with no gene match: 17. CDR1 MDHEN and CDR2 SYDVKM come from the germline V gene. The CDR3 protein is CATSPGGRLGYTQYF. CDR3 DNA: TGTGCCACTTCACCGGGGGGACGCCTAGGGTATACGCAGTATTTT.

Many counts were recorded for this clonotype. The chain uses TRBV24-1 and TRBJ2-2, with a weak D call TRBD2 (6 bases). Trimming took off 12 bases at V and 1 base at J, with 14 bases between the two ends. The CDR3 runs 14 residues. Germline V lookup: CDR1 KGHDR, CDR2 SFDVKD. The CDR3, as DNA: TGTGCCGCGGGGCAGAGACAGAACACCGGGGAGCTGTTTTTT. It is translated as CAAGQRQNTGELFF.

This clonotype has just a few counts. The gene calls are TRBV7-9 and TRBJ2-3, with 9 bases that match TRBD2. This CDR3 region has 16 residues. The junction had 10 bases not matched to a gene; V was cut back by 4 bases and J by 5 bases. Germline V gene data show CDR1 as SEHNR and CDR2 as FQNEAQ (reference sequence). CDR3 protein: CASSSPSAGGRDTQYF. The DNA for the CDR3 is TGTGCCAGCAGCTCGCCATCAGCGGGGGGAAGAGATACGCAGTATTTT.

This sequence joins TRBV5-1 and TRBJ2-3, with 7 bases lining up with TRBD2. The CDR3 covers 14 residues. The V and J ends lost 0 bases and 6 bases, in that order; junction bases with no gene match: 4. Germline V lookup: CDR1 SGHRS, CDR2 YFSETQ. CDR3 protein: CASSLVTSDDTQYF. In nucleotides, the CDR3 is TGCGCCAGCAGCTTGGTTACTAGCGATGATACGCAGTATTTT. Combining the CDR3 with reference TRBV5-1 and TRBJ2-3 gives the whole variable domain KAGVTQTPRYLIKTRGQQVTLSCSPISGHRSVSWYQQTPGQGLQFLFEYFSETQRNKGNFPGRFSGRQFSNSRSEMNVSTLELGDSALYLCASSLVTSDDTQYFGPGTRLTVL.

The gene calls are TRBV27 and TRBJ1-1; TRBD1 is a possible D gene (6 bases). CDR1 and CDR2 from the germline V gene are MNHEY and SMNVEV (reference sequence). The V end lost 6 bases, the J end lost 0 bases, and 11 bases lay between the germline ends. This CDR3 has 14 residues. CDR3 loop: CASRLQGVNTEAFF. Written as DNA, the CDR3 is TGTGCCAGCAGACTACAGGGAGTGAACACTGAAGCTTTCTTT.

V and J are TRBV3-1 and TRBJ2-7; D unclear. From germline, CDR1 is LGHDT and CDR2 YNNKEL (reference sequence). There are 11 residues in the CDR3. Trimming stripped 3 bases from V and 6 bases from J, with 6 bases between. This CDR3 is CASSHGGEQYV. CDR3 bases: TGTGCCAGCAGCCACGGCGGCGAGCAGTACGTC.

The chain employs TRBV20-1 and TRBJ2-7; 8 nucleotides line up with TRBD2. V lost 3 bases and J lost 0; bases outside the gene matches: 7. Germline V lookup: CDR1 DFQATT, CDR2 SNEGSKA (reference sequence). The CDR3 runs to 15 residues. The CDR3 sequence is CSASSTSASSYEQYF. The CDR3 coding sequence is TGCAGTGCTAGCTCGACTAGCGCAAGCTCCTACGAGCAGTACTTC.

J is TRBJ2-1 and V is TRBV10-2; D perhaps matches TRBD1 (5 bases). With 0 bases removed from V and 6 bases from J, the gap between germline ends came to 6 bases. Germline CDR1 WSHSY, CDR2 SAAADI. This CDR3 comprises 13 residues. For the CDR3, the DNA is TGCGCCAGCAGTGAGTCGACAGCCAATGAGCAGTTCTTC. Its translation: CASSESTANEQFF.

CDR3 loop: CASSLGADNSPLHF. In nucleotides, the CDR3 is TGTGCCAGCAGCTTAGGAGCGGACAATTCACCCCTCCACTTT. The chain is built from TRBV7-9 and TRBJ1-6; D not certain. Between the trimmed V and J ends, which lost 1 base and 7 bases, there was a span of 8 bases. Per the germline V gene, CDR1 is SEHNR and CDR2 is FQNEAQ (reference sequence). CDR3 size: 14 residues.

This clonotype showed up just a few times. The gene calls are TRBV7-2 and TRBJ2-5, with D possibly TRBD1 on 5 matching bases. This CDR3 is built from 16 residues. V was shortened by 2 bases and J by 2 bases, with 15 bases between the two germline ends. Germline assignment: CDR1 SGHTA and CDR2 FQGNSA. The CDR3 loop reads CASSLRAFDRQETQYF. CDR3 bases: TGTGCCAGCAGCTTAAGAGCTTTCGACAGACAAGAGACCCAGTACTTC.

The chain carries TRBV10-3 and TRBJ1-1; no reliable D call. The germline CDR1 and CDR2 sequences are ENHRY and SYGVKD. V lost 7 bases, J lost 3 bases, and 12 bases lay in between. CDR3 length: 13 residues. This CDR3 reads CAITPREDTEAFF. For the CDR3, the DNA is TGTGCCATCACACCCCGGGAGGACACTGAAGCTTTCTTT.

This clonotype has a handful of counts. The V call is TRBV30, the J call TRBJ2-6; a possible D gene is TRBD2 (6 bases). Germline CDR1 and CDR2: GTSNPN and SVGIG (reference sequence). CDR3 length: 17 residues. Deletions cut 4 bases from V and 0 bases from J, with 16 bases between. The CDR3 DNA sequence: TGTGCCTGGAACCCCGGGGGACCACACTCTGGGGCCAACGTCCTGACTTTC. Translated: CAWNPGGPHSGANVLTF.

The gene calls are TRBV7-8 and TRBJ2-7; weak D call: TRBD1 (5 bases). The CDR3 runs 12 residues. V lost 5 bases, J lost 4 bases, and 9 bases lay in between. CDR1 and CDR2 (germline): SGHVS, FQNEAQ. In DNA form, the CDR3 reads TGTGCCAGCAGCAGCGACAGATACGAGCAGTACGTC. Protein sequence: CASSSDRYEQYV.

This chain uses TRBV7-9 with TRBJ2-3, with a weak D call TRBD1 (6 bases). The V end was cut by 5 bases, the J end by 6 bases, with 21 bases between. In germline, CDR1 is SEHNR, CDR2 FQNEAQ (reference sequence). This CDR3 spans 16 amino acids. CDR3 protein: CASSDSPRDNWDTQYF. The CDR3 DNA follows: TGTGCCAGCAGCGATAGCCCCAGGGACAATTGGGATACGCAGTATTTT.

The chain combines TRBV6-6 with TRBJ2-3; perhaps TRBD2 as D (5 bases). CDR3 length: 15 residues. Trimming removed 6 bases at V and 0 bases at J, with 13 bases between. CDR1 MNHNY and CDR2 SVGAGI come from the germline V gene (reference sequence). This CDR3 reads CASRQAASSTDTQYF. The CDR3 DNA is TGTGCCAGCAGACAAGCGGCCTCTAGCACAGATACGCAGTATTTT.